A single T cell receptor (beta chain) is shown here with its context. The antigen is undetermined. The entry originates in a study of OX40 agonist ivuxolimab in advanced cancers. Study context: Patient treatment consisted of intravenous ivuxolimab administration every 2 weeks at 0.01 to 10 mg/kg. From 23 to 79 years was the age range, with a mean of around 56 years, and roughly 83% were male. The study's findings and limits: Among the lowest peripheral clonal expansion occurred in 0.1-3.0 mg/kg partial responders. Both CD4+ and CD8+ T cell populations in blood had undergone clonal expansion by week 6 at 0.1 to 3.0 mg/kg.

Repertoires were generated with immunoSEQ multiplex PCR, while TCRdb's copy carries only in-frame clones and drops some. The data hold 30,000 to 35,000 clones, with about four fifths observed a single time. Germline V gene data show CDR1 as MNHNS and CDR2 as SASEGT. CDR3 length: 15 amino acids. Between the trimmed V and J ends, which lost 3 bases and 1 base, there was a span of 13 bases. The sample consisted of CD4+ or CD8+ T cells sorted from blood, taken in a trial of the OX40 agonist ivuxolimab. The gene calls are TRBV6-1 and TRBJ2-7, with D maybe TRBD1 (6 bases). This sequence originates from an adult with an advanced solid tumor such as melanoma, head and neck, liver or kidney cancer. The CDR3, as DNA: TGTGCCAGCAGTGACTACGACAGGCCGTCCTACGAGCAGTACTTC. Protein sequence: CASSDYDRPSYEQYF.